The sample holds one count of the clone carrying this TCR beta chain. The assay was immunoSEQ multiplex PCR, and TCRdb's table has in-frame clones only and misses some. The table has about 87,000 clones, roughly 94% seen once. This sample is drawn from a study of technical replicates of blood from a handful of donors. From germline, CDR1 is SGHDT and CDR2 YYEEEE. Trimming removed 3 bases at V and 7 bases at J, with 17 bases between. The CDR3 runs 15 residues. V usage is TRBV5-6 and J usage is TRBJ1-5; D is possibly TRBD1 (5 bases). This clonotype originated in a human donor in good health. The sequenced sample was T cells isolated from PBMCs. CDR3 bases: TGTGCCAGCAGCTACGGGTTGGGGGAGGGACAGCCCCAGCATTTT. Protein: CASSYGLGEGQPQHF.